This T cell receptor (beta chain) is drawn from a study of immune evolution from preneoplasia to lung adenocarcinoma. Study-wide results and caveats: From normal lung to invasive adenocarcinoma, top clone frequencies appeared to decrease.

Method: immunoSEQ multiplex PCR; TCRdb's copy keeps in-frame clones and lacks some. Counted here are roughly 4,800 clones, around four fifths occurring once; the ten biggest clones make up about 20%. CDR1 and CDR2 from the germline V gene are MNHEY and SVGAGI. This CDR3 comprises 15 residues. Trimming stripped 0 bases from V and 7 bases from J, with 15 bases between. Note on this clone: Antigen: not known.

The sequenced sample consisted of FFPE adjacent normal lung tissue. The V and J genes are TRBV6-5 and TRBJ1-1; D not resolved. This receptor was obtained from a donor at least 70 years old with lung adenocarcinoma. The CDR3 here is CASSYSMFPQDEAFF. The DNA for the CDR3 is TGTGCCAGCAGTTACTCGATGTTCCCCCAAGATGAAGCTTTCTTT.